Given below is one T cell receptor beta chain in context. CDR3 length: 11 amino acids. Germline CDR1 SGHRS, CDR2 YFSETQ. V lost 7 bases, J lost 8 bases, and 4 bases stayed unmatched. The data stem from a study of blood T cell repertoires in COVID-19. Authors' data handling: Estimated nucleated cell counts came from reference gene primer amplification. Using immunoSEQ multiplex PCR, the repertoire was profiled, and TCRdb retains in-frame clones only, with some absent. V and J calls and clone size follow that table, whereas D and trimming were derived from the DNA. This table holds approximately 670,000 clones, about 87% found once.

Sample: peripheral blood. The sequence was collected from a young woman with acute or convalescent COVID-19. The chain joins TRBV5-1 to TRBJ1-1, with 8 bases aligning to TRBD1. The CDR3 loop is CASYGQGEAFF. CDR3 sequence (DNA): TGCGCCAGCTACGGACAGGGAGAAGCTTTCTTT.